This T cell receptor beta chain is drawn from a study of blood T cell repertoires in COVID-19. CDR3 length: 13 residues. Germline V gene sequence: CDR1 SGHRS, CDR2 YFSETQ. Germline trimming cut 7 bases from V and 2 bases from J; bases unmatched to any gene: 6. Libraries were prepared by immunoSEQ multiplex PCR; TCRdb keeps only in-frame clonotypes and omits some of them. Of about 160,000 clones in the sample, roughly 87% were seen once. The clonotype originates from a woman aged 55-70 years who had recovered from COVID-19. The specimen sequenced was peripheral blood. This sequence joins TRBV5-1 and TRBJ2-7; 7 positions match TRBD2. CDR3 coding DNA: TGCGCCAGCGGAGTAGCGGGTGCCTACGAGCAGTACTTC. This gives the protein CASGVAGAYEQYF. The variable domain in full, completed from reference TRBV5-1 and TRBJ2-7, reads KAGVTQTPRYLIKTRGQQVTLSCSPISGHRSVSWYQQTPGQGLQFLFEYFSETQRNKGNFPGRFSGRQFSNSRSEMNVSTLELGDSALYLCASGVAGAYEQYFGPGTRLTVT.